A selection of T cell receptor beta chains follows, all from one sample in a study of TIL therapy for anti-PD-1-resistant metastatic lung cancer. TCRdb's table, derived via immunoSEQ multiplex PCR, lists solely in-frame clones and lacks some. This sample has 55,000 or so clones, with 70% to 90% found just once. The specimen comprised blood, sampled at baseline. The receptors shown here come from a person between 25 and 80 years old with non-small cell lung cancer. CDR3s include the opening cysteine and the closing phenylalanine or tryptophan. D genes are given only for firm matches. Clone sizes are given selectively: once, few, many, or a class where the clone is expanded.

j_gene,v_gene,abundance,d_gene,CDR3nt,CDR3aa
TRBJ2-2,TRBV28,once,TRBD2,TGTGCCAGCAGTTTCGTAGCGGGAGTTTCGAACACCGGGGAGCTGTTTTTT,CASSFVAGVSNTGELFF
TRBJ1-2,TRBV7-6,.,.,TGTGCCAGCAGCTTAGAAGCCAGGGGAGTTGGTCACAACTATGGCTACACCTTC,CASSLEARGVGHNYGYTF
TRBJ2-7,TRBV5-5,.,.,TGTGCCAGCACCCTTCGCCGGTGGACTAACTTATCCTACGAGCAGTACTTC,CASTLRRWTNLSYEQYF
TRBJ2-4,TRBV7-6,once,TRBD1,TGTGCCAGCAGCTTACCGGGACAGGGGAACATTCAGTACTTC,CASSLPGQGNIQYF
TRBJ2-7,TRBV30,.,TRBD1,TGTGCCTGGAGTCGGACGGGACAGGGGACCCCCTACGAGCAGTACTTC,CAWSRTGQGTPYEQYF
TRBJ2-2,TRBV7-9,.,.,TGTGCCAGCAGCGGACCGGGACAGAACACCGGGGAGCTGTTTTTT,CASSGPGQNTGELFF
TRBJ1-6,TRBV28,.,.,TGTGCCAGCAGTAACAGGGCATTTAACTCACCCCTCCACTTT,CASSNRAFNSPLHF
TRBJ2-5,TRBV11-2,few,TRBD2,TGTGCCAGCAGCTCCAGCCTACTAGCGCGAGGCCAAGAGACCCAGTACTTC,CASSSSLLARGQETQYF
TRBJ2-5,TRBV3-1/TRBV3-2,.,TRBD2,TGTGCCAGCAGCCAAGATCGGGCGCGGGGGGGGACCCAGTACTTC,CASSQDRARGGTQYF
TRBJ2-3,TRBV30,.,.,TGTGCCTGGAGTGTAACGGGAGATACGCAGTATTTT,CAWSVTGDTQYF
TRBJ1-4,TRBV5-1,.,TRBD1,TGCGCCAGCAGCTTAACCGGGACAGTCAATGAAAAACTGTTTTTT,CASSLTGTVNEKLFF
TRBJ2-2,TRBV12-3/TRBV12-4,.,TRBD2,TGTGGGAGCGGGGTTTGGAACACCGGGGAGCTGTTTTTT,CGSGVWNTGELFF
TRBJ2-1,TRBV30,.,.,TGTGCCTGGAGTGTCGGTAGAGATGAGCAGTTCTTC,CAWSVGRDEQFF
TRBJ1-6,TRBV3-1/TRBV3-2,few,TRBD1,TGTGCCAGCAGCTTCGGGACAGGGGGCAGCTCACCCCTCCACTTT,CASSFGTGGSSPLHF
TRBJ1-4,TRBV2,.,.,TGTGCCAGCAGCCTACAGGAATGGGCTGAAAAACTGTTTTTT,CASSLQEWAEKLFF
TRBJ1-1,TRBV4-3,.,.,TGCGCCAGCAGCCAAGACGTAAAGGGAACTGAAGCTTTCTTT,CASSQDVKGTEAFF
TRBJ1-2,TRBV5-6,.,TRBD1,TGTGCCAGCAGCCCACTGCTGACAGGGACATGGAAGGGCTACACCTTC,CASSPLLTGTWKGYTF
TRBJ2-7,TRBV5-1,.,TRBD1,TGCGCCAGCAGTCGACAGGGTGACGACTACGAGCAGTACTTC,CASSRQGDDYEQYF
TRBJ2-1,TRBV5-6,.,.,TGTGCCAGCAGCTTTGGAGGGGGACCAATTTCCTACAATGAGCAGTTCTTC,CASSFGGGPISYNEQFF
TRBJ2-7,TRBV6-5,.,TRBD1,TGTGCCACCCTAAACCCCCAAGGGGGCGAGAACGAGCAGTACTTC,CATLNPQGGENEQYF
TRBJ1-5,TRBV29-1,.,.,TGCAGCGTTCCCACCGGGACATGGTGGGACAATCAGCCCCAGCATTTT,CSVPTGTWWDNQPQHF
TRBJ1-2,TRBV29-1,.,.,TGCAGCGTCACGCGGGGACCCTCTAACTATGGCTACACCTTC,CSVTRGPSNYGYTF
TRBJ1-5,TRBV27,.,TRBD1,TGTGCCAGCAGGGGACAGGGGGCGGCTCAGCCCCAGCATTTT,CASRGQGAAQPQHF
TRBJ1-4,TRBV5-6,few,.,TGTGCCAGCAGCTTGGCCCGCCAGGGGTATGAAAAACTGTTTTTT,CASSLARQGYEKLFF
TRBJ1-4,TRBV15,.,.,TGTGCCACCAGCAGAGATCAGGGCAGTCAAAATGAAAAACTGTTTTTT,CATSRDQGSQNEKLFF
TRBJ1-5,TRBV28,.,.,TGTGCCAGCAGCCCAGTAGCTCAGCCCCAGCATTTT,CASSPVAQPQHF
TRBJ2-5,TRBV5-1,.,TRBD1,TGCGCCAGCAGCCCTGAACCGGGACAGAGAGCGGAGACCCAGTACTTC,CASSPEPGQRAETQYF
TRBJ2-5,TRBV28,.,.,TGTGCCAGCAGTTCAAGTACGGGCAGCCAAGAGACCCAGTACTTC,CASSSSTGSQETQYF
TRBJ2-1,TRBV4-3,.,.,TGCGCCAGCAGCGTAAACCCGGGTAGCTCCTACAATGAGCAGTTCTTC,CASSVNPGSSYNEQFF
TRBJ2-7,TRBV19,.,.,TGTGCCAGTAGTATAAGTTACGGATACGAGCAGTACTTC,CASSISYGYEQYF
TRBJ1-1,TRBV7-2,.,.,TGTGCCAGCAGCTTAGGGGCAGGGCGCACTGAAGCTTTCTTT,CASSLGAGRTEAFF
TRBJ1-6,TRBV2,few,.,TGTGCCAGCAGTGAAGGTGACAGCCGTTTACCCCTCCACTTT,CASSEGDSRLPLHF
TRBJ2-4,TRBV28,.,.,TGTGCCAGCAGTTTATTCGACTACGAGAGGGACATTCAGTACTTC,CASSLFDYERDIQYF
TRBJ1-4,TRBV4-3,once,TRBD1,TGCGCCAGCAGCCAAGTGACAGGGGCTAATGAAAAACTGTTTTTT,CASSQVTGANEKLFF
TRBJ2-2,TRBV6-5,.,TRBD1,TGTGCCAGCAGCCGCCGAGGGGGCGGCGGGGAGCTGTTTTTT,CASSRRGGGGELFF
TRBJ1-2,TRBV18,.,.,TGTGCCAGCTCACCCCCCTCCGGGCAGGGGAGAAACTATGGCTACACCTTC,CASSPPSGQGRNYGYTF
TRBJ2-3,TRBV24-1,.,.,TGTGCCACCAGCTACACAGATACGCAGTATTTT,CATSYTDTQYF
TRBJ1-5,TRBV5-4,.,TRBD1,TGTGCCAGCAGCCCACAGGGGGTCAATCAGCCCCAGCATTTT,CASSPQGVNQPQHF
TRBJ2-1,TRBV5-1,.,.,TGCGCCAGCAGCTTGGTGGACCAGTACAATGAGCAGTTCTTC,CASSLVDQYNEQFF
TRBJ2-7,TRBV28,.,TRBD1,TGTGCCAGCAGTTTATTGGGACAGGGGGGACCATCGGTCGAGCAGTACTTC,CASSLLGQGGPSVEQYF
TRBJ1-6,TRBV5-1,.,.,TGCGCCAGCAGCTTGGGACGAAATAATTCACCCCTCCACTTT,CASSLGRNNSPLHF
TRBJ1-2,TRBV29-1,.,TRBD1,TGCAGCGTGGACAGGGGGCCGGATGGCTACACCTTC,CSVDRGPDGYTF
TRBJ1-1,TRBV6-6,few,.,TGTGCCAGCAGTTACCGGGGAAACACTGAAGCTTTCTTT,CASSYRGNTEAFF
TRBJ2-5,TRBV7-6,.,.,TGTGCCAGCAGCTTAGAATCGTCCCCCCAAGAGACCCAGTACTTC,CASSLESSPQETQYF
TRBJ2-3,TRBV28,.,.,TGTGCCAGCAGTGGATTCCGATCGGCGGCCCGGACACAGCCTTTCACAGATACGCAGTATTTT,CASSGFRSAARTQPFTDTQYF